The 10 T cell receptor beta chains presented below share a single source sample, sequenced in a study of CD8 T cells in ankylosing spondylitis. Findings of the study overall: A TCR beta motif made of about 8 highly homologous variants seemed typical of ankylosing spondylitis blood.

Each CDR3 protein is one row after TCRdb ran MiXCR on the 5' RACE reads. The table has some 800,000 distinct CDR3 sequences, around 11% seen once; the top ten hold less than 0.65%. These receptors lack a known antigen. The specimen was blood, either unsorted or a sorted T cell fraction (not recorded which). These receptors all stem from a male donor with ankylosing spondylitis.

V gene TRBV7-8 combines with J gene TRBJ2-7, with 7 bases aligning to TRBD2. Trimming took 1 base from V and 3 from J; bases not matched to a gene: 12. From germline, CDR1 is SGHVS and CDR2 FQNEAQ. The CDR3 extends over 17 amino acids. The CDR3 sequence is CASSLVGGPEGIYEQYF. The CDR3 nucleotides read TGTGCCAGCAGCTTAGTGGGAGGGCCAGAGGGGATCTACGAGCAGTACTTC. Full variable domain (rest looked up from reference TRBV7-8 and TRBJ2-7): GAGVSQSPRYKVAKRGQDVALRCDPISGHVSLFWYQQALGQGPEFLTYFQNEAQLDKSGLPSDRFFAERPEGSVSTLKIQRTQQEDSAVYLCASSLVGGPEGIYEQYFGPGTRLTVT.

The rearrangement uses TRBV5-1 and TRBJ2-3, with D unclear. Germline loops: CDR1 SGHRS, CDR2 YFSETQ. The CDR3 contains 17 residues. Trimming removed 2 bases at V and 2 bases at J, with 18 bases between. CDR3 coding DNA: TGCGCCAGCAGCTTTGAGGCGCGGTCACGGTACACAGATACGCAGTATTTT. It translates to CASSFEARSRYTDTQYF.

The gene calls are TRBV3-1 and TRBJ2-7, with D unresolved. Trimming removed 5 bases at V and 1 base at J, with 12 bases between. Germline CDR1 and CDR2: LGHDT and YNNKEL (reference sequence). This CDR3 comprises 14 residues. The CDR3 sequence is CASSASTPSYEQYF. Here the CDR3 DNA reads TGTGCCAGCAGCGCGAGCACGCCTTCCTACGAGCAGTACTTC.

This clonotype appeared many times. The chain employs TRBV12-3 or TRBV12-4 and TRBJ2-7; TRBD2 aligns across 7 bases. With 8 bases clipped from V and 3 bases from J, the junction kept 10 bases outside the gene matches. The CDR3 covers 14 residues. DNA of the CDR3: TGTGCCAGCCGCTGGGGAGGGGCCGACTACGAGCAGTACTTC. This translates into CASRWGGADYEQYF.

The chain joins TRBV6-5 to TRBJ2-2; D not resolved. CDR1 MNHEY and CDR2 SVGAGI come from the germline V gene. This CDR3 is built from 15 residues. V was shortened by 2 bases and J by 3 bases, with 10 bases between the two germline ends. DNA for the CDR3: TGTGCCAGCAGTTACGACCAGGTTTACACCGGGGAGCTGTTTTTT. Translated, it gives CASSYDQVYTGELFF.

This clonotype occurred many times. This CDR3 reads CASSRPNQPQHF. In DNA, the CDR3 is TGTGCCAGCAGTCGACCGAATCAGCCCCAGCATTTT. The chain joins TRBV6-6 to TRBJ1-5; D unresolved. The CDR3 consists of 12 residues. V was pared by 5 bases and J by 4 bases, with 6 bases between. CDR1 MNHNY and CDR2 SVGAGI come from the germline V gene (reference sequence).

The gene calls are TRBV4-3 and TRBJ2-1; 14 positions agree with TRBD2. Germline V gene lookup returns CDR1 LGHNA and CDR2 YSLEER. The CDR3 loop spans 15 amino acids. J lost 9 bases, V lost 3 bases, and 4 bases had no gene match. The DNA for the CDR3 is TGCGCCAGCAGCCAGGGGACTAGCGGGAGAGGTGAGCAGTTCTTC. Translated: CASSQGTSGRGEQFF.

This clonotype was counted ten times or more. The chain links TRBV29-1 to TRBJ2-2, with D maybe TRBD1 (6 bases). CDR3 length equals 15 residues. V was clipped by 4 bases and J by 1 base, with 13 bases between them. Germline values: CDR1 SQVTM, CDR2 ANQGSEA. The CDR3 loop reads CSVVLDSRNTGELFF. The CDR3 DNA is TGCAGCGTTGTGTTGGACAGCAGGAACACCGGGGAGCTGTTTTTT.

This clonotype has a handful of counts. The rearrangement links TRBV4-3 to TRBJ1-2; D gene ambiguous. The V and J ends lost 1 base and 4 bases respectively, with 10 bases between them. The germline V gene encodes CDR1 LGHNA and CDR2 YSLEER. This CDR3 region has 14 residues. CDR3 protein: CASSQGLRAYGYTF. CDR3 coding DNA: TGCGCCAGCAGCCAAGGTCTCAGAGCCTATGGCTACACCTTC.

Ten or more counts support this clonotype. The rearrangement links TRBV29-1 to TRBJ2-3; maybe TRBD1 (5 bases). Germline loops: CDR1 SQVTM, CDR2 ANQGSEA. This CDR3 comprises 14 residues. Trimming took 4 bases from V and 2 from J, leaving 13 bases between them. The CDR3 DNA is TGCAGCGTTGGCAGGGATTGGGACACAGATACGCAGTATTTT. It yields the protein CSVGRDWDTDTQYF.